What follows are 6 T cell receptor beta chains derived from one specimen sequenced in a study of response to subunit inactivated influenza vaccine. TCRdb processed the RT-PCR reads anew with MiXCR; each CDR3 protein has one entry. The sample carries 800,000 or so distinct CDR3 sequences, 21% recorded once. Sequences were derived from PBMCs from blood, sampled roughly 5 days after vaccination. These receptors originate from a man over 45 who received an inactivated influenza vaccine.

This clonotype has a count of ten or more. The chain carries TRBV4-2 and TRBJ2-2, with 11 bases identical to TRBD2. The germline V gene has CDR1 LGHNA and CDR2 YNFKEQ. This CDR3 has 14 residues. V shed 10 bases and J 6 bases; nucleotides not matched to a gene: 7. This CDR3 reads CATLAGGAAGELFF. CDR3 bases: TGTGCCACGTTAGCGGGGGGGGCCGCCGGGGAGCTGTTTTTT.

V gene TRBV24-1 combines with J gene TRBJ2-2; 12 bases line up with TRBD2. This CDR3 spans 16 amino acids. Germline-derived CDR1 and CDR2 are KGHDR and SFDVKD. V lost 5 bases, J lost 7 bases, and 7 bases stayed unmatched. The DNA for the CDR3 is TGTGCCACCAGTGGCCCTAGCGGGGGGGCCATCGGGGAGCTGTTTTTT. Translating gives CATSGPSGGAIGELFF.

V gene TRBV12-3 or TRBV12-4 combines with J gene TRBJ2-3; D uncertain. The CDR3 totals 14 residues. With 7 bases removed from V and 1 base from J, the gap between germline ends came to 12 bases. CDR3 protein: CASKIADGTDTQYF. Here the CDR3 DNA reads TGTGCCAGCAAGATAGCAGACGGCACAGATACGCAGTATTTT.

V and J are TRBV7-2 and TRBJ2-7, with 7 bases identical to TRBD1. With V trimmed by 5 bases and J by 2 bases, 12 bases remained unmatched. CDR3 size: 16 residues. Looked up from germline, CDR1 is SGHTA and CDR2 is FQGNSA. The CDR3 loop is CASSPKYTDRAYEQYF. DNA for the CDR3: TGTGCCAGCAGCCCAAAATACACAGACAGGGCCTACGAGCAGTACTTC.

This clonotype has only a few counts. This chain uses TRBV7-8 with TRBJ2-7, with D possibly matching TRBD1 (6 bases). The CDR3 consists of 13 residues. The V end was cut by 6 bases, the J end by 4 bases, with 13 bases between. The germline gives CDR1 SGHVS, CDR2 FQNEAQ. CDR3 nucleotides: TGTGCCAGCAGTAACAGGGCGACGTACGAGCAGTACTTC. Protein: CASSNRATYEQYF.

This clonotype has only a few counts. The rearrangement uses TRBV29-1 and TRBJ2-1; TRBD2 matches at 12 bases. The ends lost 5 bases at V and 2 bases at J; junction bases unmatched: 4. This CDR3 has 15 amino acids. Germline assignment: CDR1 SQVTM and CDR2 ANQGSEA. In DNA form, the CDR3 reads TGCAGCGTTTCCCGACTAGCGGGGGCCTACAATGAGCAGTTCTTC. Translated: CSVSRLAGAYNEQFF.